The 20 T cell receptor beta chains below were found in one sample sequenced in a study of blood T cell repertoires in COVID-19. The assay was immunoSEQ multiplex PCR, and TCRdb's table has in-frame clones only and misses some. The sample lists approximately 110,000 clones, more than 75% seen once, with over 1.2% in the top ten. The sample comprised peripheral blood. Receptors originate from a man between 35 and 55 years old with acute or convalescent COVID-19.

The chain carries TRBV19 and TRBJ1-6, with D hard to call. The CDR3 loop spans 15 amino acids. Germline-derived CDR1 and CDR2 are LNHDA and SQIVND (reference sequence). Trimming pared 1 base from V and 7 bases from J, leaving 11 bases between. CDR3 DNA: TGTGCCAGTAGTATAGGGTCCGCGACAAATTCACCCCTCCACTTT. Its translation: CASSIGSATNSPLHF.

This clone appeared a single time. The gene calls are TRBV7-2 and TRBJ1-1; 8 nucleotides match TRBD1. Germline CDR1 and CDR2: SGHTA and FQGNSA. Germline trimming cut 1 base from V and 5 bases from J; bases unmatched to any gene: 3. This CDR3 region has 14 residues. Here the CDR3 DNA reads TGTGCCAGCAGCTTAGTTCAGGGGGCGACTGAAGCTTTCTTT. Residues: CASSLVQGATEAFF.

The chain joins TRBV19 to TRBJ1-2, with a weak D call TRBD1 (6 bases). Germline V gene lookup returns CDR1 LNHDA and CDR2 SQIVND (reference sequence). V lost 8 bases and J lost 8, with 27 bases in between. The CDR3 consists of 16 residues. DNA of the CDR3: TGTGCCAGTCACACCCAGGGGAGAAAGTTCCAAGGAGGCTACACCTTC. Translated: CASHTQGRKFQGGYTF.

J is TRBJ2-3 and V is TRBV28; TRBD2 agrees at 8 bases. Unmatched junction bases numbered 9, after V lost 5 bases and J lost 2 bases. Germline CDR1 is MDHEN and CDR2 is SYDVKM. The CDR3 totals 16 residues. The CDR3 protein is CASSPAGTRDTDTQYF. In DNA, the CDR3 is TGTGCCAGCAGTCCGGCCGGGACTAGGGACACAGATACGCAGTATTTT.

This clone was counted between two and nine times. J is TRBJ2-2 and V is TRBV6-5; TRBD2 might be the D (5 bases). Germline assignment: CDR1 MNHEY and CDR2 SVGAGI. This CDR3 has 14 amino acids. V was clipped by 0 bases and J by 5 bases, with 7 bases between them. The CDR3 reads CASSYSGETGELFF. CDR3 DNA: TGTGCCAGCAGTTACTCTGGGGAGACCGGGGAGCTGTTTTTT.

V gene TRBV5-1 combines with J gene TRBJ1-1; D uncertain. In germline, CDR1 is SGHRS, CDR2 YFSETQ. The CDR3 consists of 14 residues. Trimming left V 0 bases short and J 1 base short, with 7 bases between. This chain's CDR3 is CASSLAGKNTEAFF. The CDR3 DNA is TGCGCCAGCAGCTTGGCCGGGAAGAACACTGAAGCTTTCTTT.

The count of this clone is one. The chain employs TRBV14 and TRBJ1-1; TRBD1 aligns across 7 bases. CDR1 and CDR2 (germline): SGHDN, FVKESK. CDR3 length: 15 amino acids. V was pared by 4 bases and J by 4 bases, with 9 bases of the junction left unmatched. Here the CDR3 DNA reads TGTGCCAGCAGCCGACCGGGACAGCTGGCCACTGAAGCTTTCTTT. It yields the protein CASSRPGQLATEAFF.

The gene calls are TRBV19 and TRBJ2-1; 11 bases match TRBD2. Germline V gives CDR1 LNHDA, CDR2 SQIVND (reference sequence). The CDR3 sequence is 14 residues long. After removal of 7 bases from V and 10 bases from J, the junction contained 9 bases not matched to a gene. The DNA for the CDR3 is TGTGCCAGTACTCGTACTAGCGGGAGTTCCGAGCAGTTCTTC. It translates to CASTRTSGSSEQFF. Full variable domain (rest looked up from reference TRBV19 and TRBJ2-1): DGGITQSPKYLFRKEGQNVTLSCEQNLNHDAMYWYRQDPGQGLRLIYYSQIVNDFQKGDIAEGYSVSREKKESFPLTVTSAQKNPTAFYLCASTRTSGSSEQFFGPGTRLTVL.

This rearrangement joins TRBV4-2 to TRBJ2-1; 16 bases line up with TRBD2. The CDR3 spans 15 residues. Germline trimming cut 4 bases from V and 12 bases from J; bases unmatched to any gene: 6. CDR1 and CDR2 (germline): LGHNA, YNFKEQ. The CDR3 coding sequence is TGTGCCAGCAGCCTGGGACTAGCGGGGGGGCTGCCGCAGTTCTTC. The encoded protein is CASSLGLAGGLPQFF.

This rearrangement joins TRBV2 to TRBJ2-7, with D possibly matching TRBD2 (5 bases). Germline CDR1 SNHLY, CDR2 FYNNEI. V lost 6 bases to trimming and J lost 7 bases, with 25 bases between them. The CDR3 has 16 amino acids. The CDR3 loop reads CASRVSGGGVVREQYF. The CDR3, as DNA: TGTGCCAGCAGGGTCTCCGGAGGCGGCGTCGTTCGGGAGCAGTACTTC.

The V and J genes are TRBV5-1 and TRBJ2-5; 15 nucleotides match TRBD2. Trimming removed 3 bases from V and 2 bases from J; junction bases left unmatched: 5. Looked up from germline, CDR1 is SGHRS and CDR2 is YFSETQ. This CDR3 region has 17 residues. The CDR3 is CASSWKGLAGGQETQYF. The CDR3 coding sequence is TGCGCCAGCAGCTGGAAGGGACTAGCGGGGGGTCAAGAGACCCAGTACTTC.

The CDR3 reads CASCRRGGLVETQYF. The DNA for the CDR3 is TGTGCCAGCTGCCGGAGGGGCGGATTAGTGGAGACCCAGTACTTC. The gene calls are TRBV11-2 and TRBJ2-5; possibly TRBD2 for D (6 bases). This CDR3 is 15 amino acids long. Germline-derived CDR1 and CDR2 are SGHAT and FQNNGV. The V end was cut by 8 bases, the J end by 5 bases, with 21 bases between. The variable domain in full, completed from reference TRBV11-2 and TRBJ2-5, reads EAGVAQSPRYKIIEKRQSVAFWCNPISGHATLYWYQQILGQGPKLLIQFQNNGVVDDSQLPKDRFSAERLKGVDSTLKIQPAKLEDSAVYLCASCRRGGLVETQYFGPGTRLLVL.

This clone was detected once. This chain joins TRBV6-5 and TRBJ2-5; TRBD2 aligns across 14 bases. The CDR3 has 15 amino acids. CDR1 MNHEY and CDR2 SVGAGI come from the germline V gene. Trimming cost V 11 bases and J 4 bases; bases outside gene matches: 9. The CDR3 here is CACGLAGGSGETQYF. For the CDR3, the DNA is TGTGCCTGCGGACTAGCGGGAGGATCAGGAGAGACCCAGTACTTC.

This clone has a handful of counts. The chain has TRBV6-5 and TRBJ1-6; D unresolved. This CDR3 contains 14 residues. Germline CDR1 is MNHEY and CDR2 is SVGAGI. The V end lost 5 bases, the J end lost 3 bases, and 8 bases lay between the germline ends. CDR3 nucleotides: TGTGCCAGCAGTCCCCGGGTCTATAATTCACCCCTCCACTTT. This codes for CASSPRVYNSPLHF.

The V call is TRBV7-8, the J call TRBJ1-5; a possible D gene is TRBD1 (5 bases). The germline CDR1 and CDR2 sequences are SGHVS and FQNEAQ. V was cut by 8 bases and J by 0 bases, with 14 bases left in between. The CDR3 spans 15 residues. The CDR3: CASLHDSHSNQPQHF. CDR3 nucleotide sequence: TGTGCCAGCCTTCACGACAGCCATAGCAATCAGCCCCAGCATTTT.

V usage is TRBV15 and J usage is TRBJ2-7, with D possibly TRBD2 on 7 matching bases. Trimming pared 6 bases from V and 5 bases from J, leaving 23 bases between. This CDR3 has 16 amino acids. The germline CDR1 and CDR2 sequences are LNHNV and YYDKDF (reference sequence). The CDR3 is CATRAGKGEGRNEQYF. The DNA for the CDR3 is TGTGCCACCAGGGCGGGTAAGGGGGAGGGCCGGAACGAGCAGTACTTC.

V usage is TRBV19 and J usage is TRBJ2-5, with 14 bases aligning to TRBD2. The CDR3 loop spans 17 amino acids. Germline V gene sequence: CDR1 LNHDA, CDR2 SQIVND (reference sequence). Trimming removed 2 bases from V and 4 bases from J; junction bases left unmatched: 6. CDR3 DNA: TGTGCCAGTAGTATAACCCCCGGGACTAGCGGGAGAGAGACCCAGTACTTC. This encodes CASSITPGTSGRETQYF.

Only one count was recorded for this clone. The gene calls are TRBV19 and TRBJ2-5; 7 bases are shared with TRBD1. From germline, CDR1 is LNHDA and CDR2 SQIVND (reference sequence). Trimming at V came to 2 bases and at J to 5 bases, leaving 11 bases not matched to a gene. This CDR3 has 16 amino acids. The CDR3 protein is CASSIFWTGGWETQYF. DNA of the CDR3: TGTGCCAGTAGTATATTTTGGACAGGCGGCTGGGAGACCCAGTACTTC.

The chain uses TRBV18 and TRBJ2-7; 10 bases are a match to TRBD1. V lost 5 bases to trimming and J lost 5 bases; unmatched junction nucleotides: 9. This CDR3 has 15 amino acids. CDR1 KGHSH and CDR2 LQKENI come from the germline V gene. The CDR3 DNA follows: TGTGCCAGCTCAGCTAAAGCCGGGACAGGGGACGAGCAGTACTTC. Translated: CASSAKAGTGDEQYF. Full variable domain (missing parts from reference TRBV18 and TRBJ2-7): NAGVMQNPRHLVRRRGQEARLRCSPMKGHSHVYWYRQLPEEGLKFMVYLQKENIIDESGMPKERFSAEFPKEGPSILRIQQVVRGDSAAYFCASSAKAGTGDEQYFGPGTRLTVT.

The chain employs TRBV5-6 and TRBJ1-3, with unresolved D. Trimming shortened V by 2 bases and J by 0 bases, and 15 bases separated the two germline ends. CDR3 length: 17 residues. Per germline, CDR1 SGHDT and CDR2 YYEEEE. The CDR3 here is CASSFRLGRDSGNTIYF. CDR3 nucleotide sequence: TGTGCCAGCAGCTTCCGGTTGGGCCGGGACTCTGGAAACACCATATATTTT.